The clone carrying this T cell receptor (beta chain) was seen a handful of times. The antigen is unknown. Germline-derived CDR1 and CDR2 are MNHEY and SVGAGI. The CDR3 consists of 14 residues. The V and J ends lost 6 bases and 6 bases, in that order; junction bases with no gene match: 9. The data were produced by immunoSEQ multiplex PCR, yet TCRdb's version contains in-frame clones alone and is incomplete. The sample contains roughly 120,000 clones, nearly 90% of which appear only once. These data originate in a study of T cell responses to AZD1222 COVID-19 vaccine. Overall study results and limits: Repertoire sampling occurred only after the peak T cell response. Donors in the cohort were predominantly white British and more often female, and clonal diversity was possibly underestimated.

This clonotype was obtained from an adult in good health. The sequencing used peripheral blood, collected on day 0 of AZD1222 vaccination. The V and J genes are TRBV6-5 and TRBJ2-7; 9 bases agree with TRBD1. The CDR3 is CASSGQGTSGEQYF. The CDR3 DNA is TGTGCCAGCAGCGGACAGGGGACCTCCGGCGAGCAGTACTTC.